This T cell receptor (beta chain) was identified during a study of blood T cell repertoires in COVID-19. Measured with immunoSEQ multiplex PCR; TCRdb has only the in-frame clones, and not every one. The sample has approximately 300,000 clones; about 89% are singletons. This CDR3 is built from 13 residues. V gave up 6 bases and J gave up 5 bases, with 13 bases separating them. In germline, CDR1 is LGHNT, CDR2 FRNRAP. Material: PBMCs or T cells enriched from blood (not recorded which). This clonotype was sampled from a woman aged 25 to 45 who had recovered from COVID-19. V and J are TRBV12-5 and TRBJ2-5; tentatively, D is TRBD2 (5 bases). CDR3 region: CASGYEPGETQYF. CDR3 DNA: TGTGCTAGTGGCTATGAGCCGGGGGAGACCCAGTACTTC.